This is a list of T cell receptor beta chains from one sample in a study of glioma-infiltrating T cells after dendritic cell vaccination. Measured with immunoSEQ multiplex PCR; TCRdb has only the in-frame clones, and not every one. This sample has about 92,000 clones, with 85% to 90% found just once. Sequencing used blood, obtained before dendritic cell vaccination. The receptors shown here come from a human donor with glioblastoma. The CDR3 runs from the conserved cysteine through the conserved F or W.

j_call,v_call,cdr3_aa
TRBJ1-2,TRBV4-1,CASSQDTGQGQPYGYTF
TRBJ1-4,TRBV9,CASSVSGQGYEKLFF
TRBJ2-1,TRBV15,CATSRNRVSNEQFF
TRBJ2-2,TRBV9,CASSVGQGWVTGELFF
TRBJ1-2,TRBV7-8,CASSSRYSTGYTF
TRBJ2-3,TRBV7-3,CASSPLAGGTDTQYF
TRBJ2-7,TRBV25-1,CASSELGGNEQYF
TRBJ1-2,TRBV2,CASSKTGYTPEGGYTF
TRBJ2-1,TRBV18,CASSSGTTYNEQFF
TRBJ2-1,TRBV13,CASSPGQGANEQFF